Listed below are T cell receptor beta chains from one sample, sequenced in a study of blood T cells in healthy people across ages. MiXCR was run by TCRdb on the 5' RACE reads, yielding one entry per CDR3 protein. There are about 830,000 distinct CDR3 sequences in the sample; under 80% occur only once, and roughly 25% lies in the top ten. Specimen: blood. The receptors were sampled from a man aged 30 to 39 in good health. Each CDR3 is given with its conserved first and last residue. Each record gives: J gene, V gene, D gene, clone size, CDR3 length, CDR3 protein, CDR3 DNA. The D gene is left open where the match is weak. Clone size is given for some rows only: seen once, a few or many times, or a class if the clone is expanded.

J gene: TRBJ2-1
V gene: TRBV29-1
D gene: TRBD2
clone size: .
CDR3 length: 13
CDR3 protein: CSTKGGAGNEQFF
CDR3 DNA: TGCAGCACCAAGGGAGGGGCCGGCAATGAGCAGTTCTTC

J gene: TRBJ1-2
V gene: TRBV3-1
D gene: .
clone size: once
CDR3 length: 14
CDR3 protein: CASSQDQSLGGYTF
CDR3 DNA: TGTGCCAGCAGCCAAGATCAGTCTTTGGGCGGCTACACCTTC

J gene: TRBJ2-1
V gene: TRBV10-3
D gene: .
clone size: .
CDR3 length: 14
CDR3 protein: CAIRTGTSHNEQFF
CDR3 DNA: TGTGCCATCAGAACCGGGACCAGCCACAATGAGCAGTTCTTC

J gene: TRBJ2-1
V gene: TRBV27
D gene: .
clone size: .
CDR3 length: 16
CDR3 protein: CASRRTGTGNYNEQFF
CDR3 DNA: TGTGCCAGCAGACGAACCGGGACTGGGAATTACAATGAGCAGTTCTTC

J gene: TRBJ2-7
V gene: TRBV4-3
D gene: .
clone size: .
CDR3 length: 16
CDR3 protein: CASSQETAGFVYEQYF
CDR3 DNA: TGCGCCAGCAGCCAAGAGACTGCAGGGTTTGTCTACGAGCAGTACTTC

J gene: TRBJ2-7
V gene: TRBV7-2
D gene: .
clone size: once
CDR3 length: 15
CDR3 protein: CASTPRRAGSNEQYF
CDR3 DNA: TGTGCCAGCACCCCACGCAGGGCAGGGTCAAACGAGCAGTACTTC

J gene: TRBJ2-4
V gene: TRBV6-6
D gene: .
clone size: .
CDR3 length: 12
CDR3 protein: CASSYSGSDQYF
CDR3 DNA: TGTGCCAGCAGTTACTCAGGTTCCGATCAGTACTTC

J gene: TRBJ2-7
V gene: TRBV20-1
D gene: .
clone size: .
CDR3 length: 15
CDR3 protein: CSARGPRTVSYEQYF
CDR3 DNA: TGCAGTGCTAGAGGACCCCGGACAGTCTCCTACGAGCAGTACTTC

J gene: TRBJ1-1
V gene: TRBV4-1
D gene: TRBD1
clone size: .
CDR3 length: 18
CDR3 protein: CASSQSLPGQGRITEAFF
CDR3 DNA: TGCGCCAGCAGCCAGAGCTTACCGGGACAGGGTCGGATCACTGAAGCTTTCTTT

J gene: TRBJ2-5
V gene: TRBV12-3/TRBV12-4
D gene: TRBD2
clone size: .
CDR3 length: 20
CDR3 protein: CASSPLAGLAGARFQETQYF
CDR3 DNA: TGTGCCAGCAGCCCATTAGCCGGACTAGCGGGGGCCCGCTTCCAAGAGACCCAGTACTTC

J gene: TRBJ2-1
V gene: TRBV9
D gene: TRBD2
clone size: .
CDR3 length: 18
CDR3 protein: CASSLWGGYLGGGNEQFF
CDR3 DNA: TGTGCCAGCAGCCTCTGGGGGGGTTACTTGGGGGGAGGGAATGAGCAGTTCTTC

J gene: TRBJ2-5
V gene: TRBV18
D gene: TRBD1
clone size: .
CDR3 length: 14
CDR3 protein: CASSPGQGLETQYF
CDR3 DNA: TGTGCCAGCTCACCGGGACAGGGTCTGGAGACCCAGTACTTC

J gene: TRBJ2-1
V gene: TRBV20-1
D gene: TRBD2
clone size: .
CDR3 length: 18
CDR3 protein: CSALTPGLAESSYNEQFF
CDR3 DNA: TGCAGTGCGCTAACTCCGGGACTAGCGGAGAGCTCCTACAATGAGCAGTTCTTC

J gene: TRBJ2-1
V gene: TRBV4-3
D gene: .
clone size: few
CDR3 length: 15
CDR3 protein: CASSQDLSSGDEQFF
CDR3 DNA: TGCGCCAGCAGCCAAGACCTCAGTAGTGGCGATGAGCAGTTCTTC

J gene: TRBJ1-2
V gene: TRBV14
D gene: TRBD1
clone size: .
CDR3 length: 14
CDR3 protein: CASSGTGVNYGYTF
CDR3 DNA: TGTGCCAGCAGCGGGACAGGCGTCAACTATGGCTACACCTTC

J gene: TRBJ2-1
V gene: TRBV12-3/TRBV12-4
D gene: .
clone size: .
CDR3 length: 15
CDR3 protein: CASVQTTSSYNEQFF
CDR3 DNA: TGTGCCAGCGTTCAGACAACCAGCTCCTACAATGAGCAGTTCTTC

J gene: TRBJ1-4
V gene: TRBV4-3
D gene: .
clone size: .
CDR3 length: 16
CDR3 protein: CASSQVTGRGGEKLFF
CDR3 DNA: TGCGCCAGCAGCCAAGTGACCGGCAGAGGAGGTGAAAAACTGTTTTTT

J gene: TRBJ1-2
V gene: TRBV7-9
D gene: TRBD1
clone size: few
CDR3 length: 16
CDR3 protein: CASSSSRTGLNYGYTF
CDR3 DNA: TGTGCCAGCAGCTCGTCGCGGACAGGGTTAAACTATGGCTACACCTTC

J gene: TRBJ1-1
V gene: TRBV4-3
D gene: TRBD1
clone size: .
CDR3 length: 14
CDR3 protein: CASSQDRGSTEAFF
CDR3 DNA: TGCGCCAGCAGCCAGGACAGGGGGAGCACTGAAGCTTTCTTT

J gene: TRBJ2-1
V gene: TRBV7-9
D gene: TRBD2
clone size: .
CDR3 length: 15
CDR3 protein: CASRLTSGGQNEQFF
CDR3 DNA: TGTGCCAGCAGACTTACTAGCGGGGGACAAAATGAGCAGTTCTTC

J gene: TRBJ2-5
V gene: TRBV14
D gene: .
clone size: .
CDR3 length: 15
CDR3 protein: CASSQDRTAQETQYF
CDR3 DNA: TGTGCCAGCAGCCAAGACCGGACCGCGCAAGAGACCCAGTACTTC

J gene: TRBJ2-1
V gene: TRBV10-3
D gene: .
clone size: .
CDR3 length: 14
CDR3 protein: CAISESAGYNEQFF
CDR3 DNA: TGTGCCATCAGTGAGTCGGCAGGGTACAATGAGCAGTTCTTC

J gene: TRBJ2-3
V gene: TRBV27
D gene: .
clone size: .
CDR3 length: 14
CDR3 protein: CASSFGQGRNTQYF
CDR3 DNA: TGTGCCAGCAGTTTCGGCCAGGGGCGGAATACGCAGTATTTT

J gene: TRBJ1-5
V gene: TRBV4-2
D gene: .
clone size: once
CDR3 length: 15
CDR3 protein: CASSQDSVSNQPQHF
CDR3 DNA: TGTGCCAGCAGCCAAGATTCGGTTAGCAATCAGCCCCAGCATTTT

J gene: TRBJ2-7
V gene: TRBV10-3
D gene: TRBD2
clone size: .
CDR3 length: 14
CDR3 protein: CAISSSGGAYEQYF
CDR3 DNA: TGTGCCATCAGTTCTAGCGGGGGGGCTTACGAGCAGTACTTC

J gene: TRBJ2-1
V gene: TRBV11-3
D gene: .
clone size: .
CDR3 length: 15
CDR3 protein: CASSPSPRANNEQFF
CDR3 DNA: TGTGCCAGCAGCCCATCCCCTAGGGCTAACAATGAGCAGTTCTTC

J gene: TRBJ2-7
V gene: TRBV15
D gene: .
clone size: .
CDR3 length: 14
CDR3 protein: CATSRVLSGHEQYF
CDR3 DNA: TGTGCCACCAGCAGAGTTTTATCGGGCCACGAGCAGTACTTC

J gene: TRBJ2-1
V gene: TRBV14
D gene: .
clone size: .
CDR3 length: 16
CDR3 protein: CASSHLGQMGGNEQFF
CDR3 DNA: TGTGCCAGCAGCCACTTGGGCCAAATGGGCGGGAATGAGCAGTTCTTC

J gene: TRBJ2-7
V gene: TRBV20-1
D gene: .
clone size: .
CDR3 length: 13
CDR3 protein: CSARDSVTYEQYF
CDR3 DNA: TGCAGTGCTAGAGATTCGGTTACCTACGAGCAGTACTTC

J gene: TRBJ2-1
V gene: TRBV6-2/TRBV6-3
D gene: TRBD2
clone size: once
CDR3 length: 16
CDR3 protein: CASSSHAGGSYNEQFF
CDR3 DNA: TGTGCCAGCAGTTCTCATGCGGGGGGGTCCTACAATGAGCAGTTCTTC

J gene: TRBJ2-5
V gene: TRBV21-1
D gene: .
clone size: .
CDR3 length: 13
CDR3 protein: CASSYRAEETQYF
CDR3 DNA: TGTGCCAGCAGCTACCGAGCTGAAGAGACCCAGTACTTC

J gene: TRBJ2-3
V gene: TRBV9
D gene: TRBD2
clone size: .
CDR3 length: 16
CDR3 protein: CASSVVGTSGGRTQYF
CDR3 DNA: TGTGCCAGCAGCGTAGTCGGGACTAGCGGGGGACGGACGCAGTATTTT

J gene: TRBJ2-7
V gene: TRBV15
D gene: .
clone size: .
CDR3 length: 12
CDR3 protein: CATSRDRNEQYF
CDR3 DNA: TGTGCCACCAGCAGAGATCGCAACGAGCAGTACTTC

J gene: TRBJ2-1
V gene: TRBV24-1
D gene: .
clone size: .
CDR3 length: 15
CDR3 protein: CATSEAGPSYNEQFF
CDR3 DNA: TGTGCCACCAGTGAGGCAGGGCCTTCCTACAATGAGCAGTTCTTC

J gene: TRBJ1-2
V gene: TRBV14
D gene: .
clone size: few
CDR3 length: 13
CDR3 protein: CASSQNWDYGYTF
CDR3 DNA: TGTGCCAGCAGCCAAAACTGGGACTATGGCTACACCTTC

J gene: TRBJ2-1
V gene: TRBV20-1
D gene: TRBD1
clone size: .
CDR3 length: 14
CDR3 protein: CSAWTGQGGYEQFF
CDR3 DNA: TGCAGTGCCTGGACGGGACAGGGTGGATATGAGCAGTTCTTC

J gene: TRBJ2-1
V gene: TRBV6-1
D gene: .
clone size: .
CDR3 length: 15
CDR3 protein: CASSEEPGSSNEQFF
CDR3 DNA: TGTGCCAGCAGTGAAGAGCCTGGGAGTTCGAATGAGCAGTTCTTC

J gene: TRBJ2-5
V gene: TRBV4-1
D gene: TRBD1
clone size: .
CDR3 length: 15
CDR3 protein: CASSQATGSSETQYF
CDR3 DNA: TGCGCCAGCAGCCAAGCGACAGGGTCGTCGGAGACCCAGTACTTC

J gene: TRBJ2-3
V gene: TRBV4-2
D gene: TRBD2
clone size: many
CDR3 length: 16
CDR3 protein: CASSQVSTSEADTQYF
CDR3 DNA: TGTGCCAGCAGCCAAGTATCGACTAGCGAGGCAGATACGCAGTATTTT

J gene: TRBJ2-1
V gene: TRBV3-1
D gene: .
clone size: .
CDR3 length: 15
CDR3 protein: CASSQGPGPYNEQFF
CDR3 DNA: TGTGCCAGCAGCCAAGGTCCGGGGCCCTACAATGAGCAGTTCTTC

J gene: TRBJ2-7
V gene: TRBV4-3
D gene: .
clone size: .
CDR3 length: 14
CDR3 protein: CASSQYGGTYEQYF
CDR3 DNA: TGCGCCAGCAGCCAATATGGGGGTACCTACGAGCAGTACTTC

J gene: TRBJ2-1
V gene: TRBV6-1
D gene: TRBD2
clone size: .
CDR3 length: 14
CDR3 protein: CASGGRVPYNEQFF
CDR3 DNA: TGTGCCAGCGGTGGGAGGGTGCCCTACAATGAGCAGTTCTTC

J gene: TRBJ2-1
V gene: TRBV3-1
D gene: .
clone size: .
CDR3 length: 14
CDR3 protein: CASSQGDGDNEQFF
CDR3 DNA: TGTGCCAGCAGCCAAGGGGATGGGGACAATGAGCAGTTCTTC

J gene: TRBJ2-5
V gene: TRBV7-2
D gene: TRBD1
clone size: .
CDR3 length: 14
CDR3 protein: CASSPRTGVETQYF
CDR3 DNA: TGTGCCAGCAGCCCCCGGACAGGGGTGGAGACCCAGTACTTC

J gene: TRBJ2-1
V gene: TRBV7-2
D gene: TRBD2
clone size: .
CDR3 length: 13
CDR3 protein: CASRLALYNEQFF
CDR3 DNA: TGTGCCAGCAGACTAGCGCTTTACAATGAGCAGTTCTTC

J gene: TRBJ2-1
V gene: TRBV5-1
D gene: TRBD2
clone size: .
CDR3 length: 15
CDR3 protein: CASSLARLAIDEQFF
CDR3 DNA: TGCGCCAGCAGCTTGGCACGACTAGCAATAGATGAGCAGTTCTTC

J gene: TRBJ2-5
V gene: TRBV27
D gene: TRBD2
clone size: .
CDR3 length: 17
CDR3 protein: CARRVLWGGYLGETQYF
CDR3 DNA: TGTGCCCGCAGGGTCCTTTGGGGGGGATATCTGGGGGAGACCCAGTACTTC

J gene: TRBJ2-2
V gene: TRBV4-3
D gene: .
clone size: .
CDR3 length: 15
CDR3 protein: CASSQDQGFGGELFF
CDR3 DNA: TGCGCCAGCAGCCAAGACCAGGGCTTCGGCGGGGAGCTGTTTTTT

J gene: TRBJ2-7
V gene: TRBV7-2
D gene: TRBD1
clone size: few
CDR3 length: 14
CDR3 protein: CASSLWDRGYEQYF
CDR3 DNA: TGTGCCAGCAGCTTATGGGACAGGGGCTACGAGCAGTACTTC

J gene: TRBJ2-7
V gene: TRBV10-3
D gene: .
clone size: once
CDR3 length: 14
CDR3 protein: CAIRITGTSYEQYF
CDR3 DNA: TGTGCCATCAGAATAACCGGGACGTCCTACGAGCAGTACTTC

J gene: TRBJ1-2
V gene: TRBV3-1
D gene: .
clone size: .
CDR3 length: 15
CDR3 protein: CASSFNEVANYGCAF
CDR3 DNA: TGTGCCAGCAGCTTCAATGAAGTAGCTAACTATGGCTGCGCCTTC

J gene: TRBJ2-1
V gene: TRBV24-1
D gene: .
clone size: .
CDR3 length: 15
CDR3 protein: CATSDFVGSYNEQFF
CDR3 DNA: TGTGCCACCAGTGATTTTGTGGGCAGTTACAATGAGCAGTTCTTC

J gene: TRBJ1-2
V gene: TRBV5-1
D gene: .
clone size: .
CDR3 length: 14
CDR3 protein: CASSQYRDGYGYTF
CDR3 DNA: TGCGCCAGCAGCCAATACCGGGACGGCTATGGCTACACCTTC

J gene: TRBJ2-1
V gene: TRBV10-3
D gene: .
clone size: .
CDR3 length: 12
CDR3 protein: CAIGQSYNEQFF
CDR3 DNA: TGTGCCATCGGCCAGTCCTACAATGAGCAGTTCTTC